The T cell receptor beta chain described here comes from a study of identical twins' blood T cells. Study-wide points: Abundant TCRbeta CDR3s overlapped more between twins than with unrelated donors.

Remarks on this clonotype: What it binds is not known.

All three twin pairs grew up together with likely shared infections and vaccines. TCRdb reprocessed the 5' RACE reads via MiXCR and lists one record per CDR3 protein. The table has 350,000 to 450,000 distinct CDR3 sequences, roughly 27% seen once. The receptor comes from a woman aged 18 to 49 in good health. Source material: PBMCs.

The CDR3 loop is CASSDRRGRNNEQFF. The CDR3 DNA is TGTGCCAGCAGTGACCGCAGGGGACGGAACAATGAGCAGTTCTTC. This chain uses TRBV2 with TRBJ2-1, with D tentatively TRBD1 (6 bases). The germline V and J ends were trimmed by 3 bases and 5 bases, with 14 bases remaining between them. Germline assignment: CDR1 SNHLY and CDR2 FYNNEI. The CDR3 spans 15 residues.